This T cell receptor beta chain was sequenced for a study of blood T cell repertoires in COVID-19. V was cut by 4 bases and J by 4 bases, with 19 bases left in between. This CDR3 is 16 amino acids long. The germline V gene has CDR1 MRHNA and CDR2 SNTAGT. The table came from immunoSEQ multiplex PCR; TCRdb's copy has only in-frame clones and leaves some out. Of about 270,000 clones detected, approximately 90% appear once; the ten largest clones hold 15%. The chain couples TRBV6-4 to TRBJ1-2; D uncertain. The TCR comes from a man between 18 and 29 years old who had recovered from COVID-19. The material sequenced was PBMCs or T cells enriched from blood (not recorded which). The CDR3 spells CASSVDAQVGAYGYTF. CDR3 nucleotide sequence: TGTGCCAGCAGTGTTGACGCCCAGGTGGGAGCCTATGGCTACACCTTC.